The clone carrying this T cell receptor (beta chain) was picked up a small number of times. This specimen comes from a study of cytomegalovirus exposure and HLA in healthy donors. The PCR was carried out with 60 Vbeta primers and 13 Jbeta primers. Generated by immunoSEQ multiplex PCR, the TCRdb table keeps only in-frame clones and is missing some. The sample consists of just under 70,000 clones, 81% of them appearing once. CDR1 SNHLY and CDR2 FYNNEI come from the germline V gene. The CDR3 is 16 amino acids. V lost 7 bases to trimming and J lost 0 bases, with 15 bases between them. The receptor was derived from a human donor in good health. Sequenced: PBMCs. The V call is TRBV2, the J call TRBJ1-4, with D unresolved. The CDR3 DNA reads as TGTGCCAGCACCCCTGAGGCGGTTGCAACTAATGAAAAACTGTTTTTT. Protein product: CASTPEAVATNEKLFF. Looking up the rest from reference TRBV2 and TRBJ1-4 gives the full variable domain: EPEVTQTPSHQVTQMGQEVILRCVPISNHLYFYWYRQILGQKVEFLVSFYNNEISEKSEIFDDQFSVERPDGSNFTLKIRSTKLEDSAMYFCASTPEAVATNEKLFFGSGTQLSVL.